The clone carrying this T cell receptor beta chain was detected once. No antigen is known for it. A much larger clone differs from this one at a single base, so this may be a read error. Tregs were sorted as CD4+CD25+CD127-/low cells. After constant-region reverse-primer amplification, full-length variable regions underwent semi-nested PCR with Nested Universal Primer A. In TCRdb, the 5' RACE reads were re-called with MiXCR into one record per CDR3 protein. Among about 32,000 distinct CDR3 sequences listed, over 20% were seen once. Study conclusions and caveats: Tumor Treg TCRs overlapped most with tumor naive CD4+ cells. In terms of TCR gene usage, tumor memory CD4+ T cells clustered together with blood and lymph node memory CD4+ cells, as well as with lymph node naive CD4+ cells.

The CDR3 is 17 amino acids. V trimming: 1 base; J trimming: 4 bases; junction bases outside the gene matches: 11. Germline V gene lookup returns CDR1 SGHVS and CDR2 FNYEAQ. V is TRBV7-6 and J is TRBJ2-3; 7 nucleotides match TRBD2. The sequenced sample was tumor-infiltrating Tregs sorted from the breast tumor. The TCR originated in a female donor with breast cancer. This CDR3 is CASSLGPAGRGADTQYF. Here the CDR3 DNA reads TGTGCCAGCAGCTTAGGCCCGGCGGGACGGGGGGCAGATACGCAGTATTTT.